One and the same sample provided the 30 T cell receptor beta chains below, sequenced in a study of siplizumab effects on memory and regulatory T cells. Clones were sequenced by immunoSEQ multiplex PCR, and TCRdb holds only the in-frame ones, with some missing. The sample includes 70,000 to 95,000 clones, 85% to 90% of them seen just once. Sequenced sample: CD4+ T cells sorted from blood. These receptors were obtained from a human donor in good health.

The J gene is TRBJ2-7, the V gene TRBV25-1; D assignment may be TRBD1 or TRBD2 (5 bases each). The CDR3 consists of 16 residues. Germline V lookup: CDR1 MGHDK, CDR2 SYGVNS. Trimming left V 3 bases short and J 9 bases short, with 24 bases between. This chain's CDR3 is CASSDPLRDATFRQYF. The DNA for the CDR3 is TGTGCCAGCAGTGACCCCCTCCGGGACGCTACCTTCCGGCAGTACTTC.

The V call is TRBV12-5, the J call TRBJ2-1, with D perhaps TRBD1 (5 bases). The CDR3 is 13 amino acids. CDR1 and CDR2 (germline): LGHNT, FRNRAP. V lost 7 bases, J lost 3 bases, and 10 bases lay in between. The CDR3 nucleotides read TGTGCTAGTGTCGACACAGGCTACAATGAGCAGTTCTTC. Translated: CASVDTGYNEQFF.

Only a few counts were recorded for this clone. The chain couples TRBV7-6 to TRBJ1-5, with D maybe TRBD1 (5 bases). V was pared by 5 bases and J by 7 bases, with 12 bases between. CDR1 is SGHVS and CDR2 is FNYEAQ in the germline V gene. This CDR3 is 13 amino acids long. CDR3 region: CASSRDVGQPQHF. The CDR3, as DNA: TGTGCCAGCAGCCGGGACGTCGGGCAGCCCCAGCATTTT.

The rearrangement links TRBV7-8 to TRBJ2-1; TRBD1 matches at 7 bases. Trimming took 6 bases from V and 4 from J; bases not matched to a gene: 6. The CDR3 loop spans 14 amino acids. The germline CDR1 and CDR2 sequences are SGHVS and FQNEAQ. The CDR3: CASRSDRAYNEQFF. The DNA for the CDR3 is TGTGCCAGCAGATCCGACAGGGCATACAATGAGCAGTTCTTC. The full variable domain, with the rest looked up from reference TRBV7-8 and TRBJ2-1, is GAGVSQSPRYKVAKRGQDVALRCDPISGHVSLFWYQQALGQGPEFLTYFQNEAQLDKSGLPSDRFFAERPEGSVSTLKIQRTQQEDSAVYLCASRSDRAYNEQFFGPGTRLTVL.

V is TRBV11-1 and J is TRBJ2-5, with D possibly TRBD2 on 5 matching bases. The CDR3 is 13 amino acids. The germline V gene has CDR1 SGHAT and CDR2 FQDESV (reference sequence). Trimming shortened V by 2 bases and J by 3 bases, and 7 bases separated the two germline ends. The CDR3 protein is CASSLSLEETQYF. The DNA of the CDR3 is TGTGCCAGCAGCTTATCACTAGAAGAGACCCAGTACTTC.

This chain links TRBV28 with TRBJ1-1; no reliable D call. Looked up from germline, CDR1 is MDHEN and CDR2 is SYDVKM. V dropped 1 base and J dropped 0 bases, with 6 bases sitting between them. There are 14 residues in the CDR3. The CDR3, as DNA: TGTGCCAGCAGTTTATCCCCCGTGAACACTGAAGCTTTCTTT. This codes for CASSLSPVNTEAFF.

The rearrangement joins TRBV5-4 to TRBJ2-1; no clear D gene. Germline V gene data show CDR1 as SGHNT and CDR2 as YYREEE (reference sequence). Trimming left V 0 bases short and J 7 bases short, with 14 bases between. CDR3 length equals 15 residues. This CDR3 reads CASSLGHSSPNEQFF. The CDR3 DNA follows: TGTGCCAGCAGCTTGGGGCACTCCTCGCCTAATGAGCAGTTCTTC.

The chain is built from TRBV6-5 and TRBJ1-1; D might be TRBD1 (6 bases). The V end lost 6 bases, the J end lost 7 bases, and 15 bases lay between the germline ends. Germline loops: CDR1 MNHEY, CDR2 SVGAGI. This CDR3 has 13 amino acids. The CDR3 nucleotides are TGTGCCAGCAGCACAGGGCGTCGTGTTGAAGCTTTCTTT. Translation gives CASSTGRRVEAFF.

The chain carries TRBV19 and TRBJ2-1; D unresolved. V was clipped by 1 base and J by 6 bases, with 16 bases between them. This CDR3 is 16 amino acids long. The germline CDR1 and CDR2 sequences are LNHDA and SQIVND (reference sequence). The CDR3 spells CASSIGWVGIRNEQFF. The CDR3 bases are TGTGCCAGTAGTATAGGGTGGGTAGGGATCCGCAATGAGCAGTTCTTC.

This chain uses TRBV7-2 with TRBJ1-3, with D unresolved. Trimming took off 3 bases at V and 4 bases at J, with 7 bases between the two ends. CDR1 and CDR2 (germline): SGHTA, FQGNSA. The CDR3 has 13 amino acids. For the CDR3, the DNA is TGTGCCAGCAGCTTTGCTACAGGAAACACCATATATTTT. Its protein is CASSFATGNTIYF.

The chain recombines TRBV2 with TRBJ2-7; TRBD1 might be the D (6 bases). V was trimmed by 6 bases and J by 3 bases, leaving 6 bases between them. This CDR3 region has 11 residues. CDR1 SNHLY and CDR2 FYNNEI come from the germline V gene. Here the CDR3 DNA reads TGTGCCAGCAGGGACAGCTACGAGCAGTACTTC. Translated: CASRDSYEQYF.

This clone was seen only a few times. The V call is TRBV5-8, the J call TRBJ1-5, with D uncertain. Germline assignment: CDR1 SGHTS and CDR2 YDEGEE. Deletions cut 3 bases from V and 0 bases from J, with 10 bases between. There are 15 residues in the CDR3. CDR3: CASSWADSSNQPQHF. For the CDR3, the DNA is TGTGCCAGCAGCTGGGCAGATTCTAGCAATCAGCCCCAGCATTTT.

V is TRBV5-1 and J is TRBJ2-2; D not certain. Germline V gene sequence: CDR1 SGHRS, CDR2 YFSETQ. The CDR3 runs to 15 residues. V dropped 5 bases and J dropped 1 base, with 12 bases sitting between them. The CDR3 DNA follows: TGCGCCAGCAGTTCAATAGAGTTGAACACCGGGGAGCTGTTTTTT. Its protein is CASSSIELNTGELFF.

The table lists this clone with a count of one. This sequence joins TRBV6-5 and TRBJ2-2; possibly TRBD2 for D (6 bases). The CDR3 runs to 15 residues. The germline gives CDR1 MNHEY, CDR2 SVGAGI. The ends were cut back, 4 bases at V and 6 bases at J, with 15 bases in the middle. This CDR3 reads CASSSPTSRPGELFF. The CDR3 nucleotides read TGTGCCAGCAGTTCCCCTACTAGCCGGCCCGGGGAGCTGTTTTTT.

The chain carries TRBV18 and TRBJ2-7, with TRBD1 matching 8 bases. The trim removed 3 bases at V and 5 bases at J, leaving 6 bases unmatched. Germline V gene lookup returns CDR1 KGHSH and CDR2 LQKENI. This CDR3 region has 14 residues. The CDR3 reads CASSPRTGWNEQYF. The CDR3 DNA reads as TGTGCCAGCTCACCGCGGACAGGGTGGAACGAGCAGTACTTC.

The rearrangement links TRBV18 to TRBJ2-2, with TRBD2 matching 11 bases. After removal of 3 bases from V and 4 bases from J, the junction contained 4 bases not matched to a gene. The CDR3 is made up of 16 amino acids. Looked up from germline, CDR1 is KGHSH and CDR2 is LQKENI. The CDR3: CASSPLAGGATGELFF. CDR3 in DNA: TGTGCCAGCTCACCCCTAGCGGGAGGTGCCACCGGGGAGCTGTTTTTT.

The J gene is TRBJ2-1, the V gene TRBV19; D is perhaps TRBD2 (6 bases). The CDR3 runs to 14 residues. V lost 3 bases, J lost 8 bases, and 14 bases lay in between. Per the germline V gene, CDR1 is LNHDA and CDR2 is SQIVND (reference sequence). CDR3 amino acids: CASSISWRGDEQFF. CDR3 nucleotides: TGTGCCAGTAGTATCTCATGGCGGGGAGATGAGCAGTTCTTC.

The chain couples TRBV5-4 to TRBJ2-3, with D unclear. The V end lost 2 bases, the J end lost 2 bases, and 9 bases lay between the germline ends. CDR1 SGHNT and CDR2 YYREEE come from the germline V gene (reference sequence). There are 14 residues in the CDR3. CDR3 sequence (DNA): TGTGCCAGCAGCTTCGTGCAGGCCACAGATACGCAGTATTTT. It codes for CASSFVQATDTQYF.

The chain joins TRBV9 to TRBJ2-5, with D tentatively TRBD2 (6 bases). Deletions cut 0 bases from V and 2 bases from J, with 8 bases between. The CDR3 has 14 residues. CDR1 is SGDLS, CDR2 YYNGEE, per germline. The CDR3 region is CASSVDAGQETQYF. The CDR3 bases are TGTGCCAGCAGCGTAGATGCGGGGCAAGAGACCCAGTACTTC.

The V gene is TRBV9, the J gene TRBJ2-1; 8 nucleotides line up with TRBD2. This CDR3 contains 14 residues. Trimming removed 2 bases from V and 5 bases from J; junction bases left unmatched: 3. CDR1 and CDR2 from the germline V gene are SGDLS and YYNGEE. CDR3 sequence reads: CASSVGTRDNEQFF. In nucleotides, the CDR3 is TGTGCCAGCAGCGTCGGGACTAGGGACAATGAGCAGTTCTTC. The whole variable domain, filled in from reference TRBV9 and TRBJ2-1, reads DSGVTQTPKHLITATGQRVTLRCSPRSGDLSVYWYQQSLDQGLQFLIQYYNGEERAKGNILERFSAQQFPDLHSELNLSSLELGDSALYFCASSVGTRDNEQFFGPGTRLTVL.

The chain employs TRBV18 and TRBJ2-7; D gene unclear. CDR3 length equals 15 residues. The V gene's germline CDR1 is KGHSH and CDR2 LQKENI. V was clipped by 0 bases and J by 3 bases, with 12 bases between them. CDR3 amino acids: CASSPPSKGYYEQYF. The CDR3 nucleotides read TGTGCCAGCTCACCACCGAGTAAAGGGTACTACGAGCAGTACTTC.

The chain is built from TRBV5-1 and TRBJ2-1; TRBD2 agrees at 14 bases. V shed 4 bases, J shed 5 bases, and the junction held 5 bases outside the gene matches. Germline lookup yields CDR1 SGHRS and CDR2 YFSETQ. CDR3 length: 16 residues. This CDR3 reads CASSEGLAGGDNEQFF. CDR3 in DNA: TGCGCCAGCAGCGAAGGACTAGCGGGAGGCGACAATGAGCAGTTCTTC.

The chain carries TRBV27 and TRBJ2-3; no definite D call. The CDR3 is 12 amino acids. Trimming stripped 6 bases from V and 2 bases from J, with 6 bases between. Germline CDR1 MNHEY, CDR2 SMNVEV (reference sequence). The CDR3: CASSTNTDTQYF. DNA of the CDR3: TGTGCCAGCAGCACTAACACAGATACGCAGTATTTT.

The J gene is TRBJ1-1, the V gene TRBV7-3, with TRBD1 matching 7 bases. V lost 3 bases, J lost 6 bases, and 19 bases stayed unmatched. Germline V gene sequence: CDR1 SGHTA, CDR2 FQGTGA. The CDR3 spans 18 residues. CDR3 DNA sequence: TGTGCCAGCAGCTTGGATCCCGGACCTGACAGGGAAGATTCTGAAGCTTTCTTT. It encodes CASSLDPGPDREDSEAFF.

This clone was counted between two and nine times. The chain couples TRBV6-5 to TRBJ1-3, with 10 nucleotides matching TRBD1. The ends lost 2 bases at V and 6 bases at J; junction bases unmatched: 7. CDR1 is MNHEY and CDR2 is SVGAGI in the germline V gene. This CDR3 contains 16 residues. The CDR3 DNA follows: TGTGCCAGCAGTTACGCCGCCGGGACAGGGGCAAACACCATATATTTT. Translated: CASSYAAGTGANTIYF.

The gene calls are TRBV21-1 and TRBJ2-7; the table calls TRBD1, which could not be checked here. TRBV21-1 is given as a pseudogene. The CDR3 is 15 amino acids. CDR3 sequence: CASSTRRQRTYEQYF. DNA for the CDR3: TGTGCCAGCAGCACCCGGAGACAGAGGACCTACGAGCAGTACTTC.

V and J are TRBV9 and TRBJ2-1, with D tentatively TRBD2 (5 bases). In germline, CDR1 is SGDLS, CDR2 YYNGEE. The CDR3 totals 14 residues. Trimming stripped 6 bases from V and 7 bases from J, with 17 bases between. The CDR3 loop reads CASKERATTNEQFF. Written as DNA, the CDR3 is TGTGCCAGCAAGGAGCGTGCGACTACAAATGAGCAGTTCTTC.

The chain links TRBV15 to TRBJ2-1; TRBD1 might be the D (6 bases). The V end lost 1 base, the J end lost 2 bases, and 15 bases lay between the germline ends. In germline, CDR1 is LNHNV, CDR2 YYDKDF (reference sequence). The CDR3 extends over 17 amino acids. Written as DNA, the CDR3 is TGTGCCACCAGCAGAGGAATTGACTGGGGGCCCTACAATGAGCAGTTCTTC. Protein: CATSRGIDWGPYNEQFF.

This clone was detected only once. This sequence joins TRBV11-3 and TRBJ2-7; 7 bases fit TRBD2. Trimming at V came to 5 bases and at J to 2 bases, leaving 15 bases not matched to a gene. Germline V gene lookup returns CDR1 SGHNT and CDR2 YENEEA. The CDR3 contains 17 residues. CDR3 DNA: TGTGCCAGCAGCCAAAGAGCGGGAACGGGGGTTACCTACGAGCAGTACTTC. Protein: CASSQRAGTGVTYEQYF.

The chain couples TRBV25-1 to TRBJ2-5; D call uncertain. Germline V gives CDR1 MGHDK, CDR2 SYGVNS. There are 11 residues in the CDR3. Trimming shortened V by 5 bases and J by 9 bases, and 10 bases separated the two germline ends. CDR3 sequence reads: CASSLQSAQYF. The CDR3 nucleotides read TGTGCCAGCAGTCTGCAGTCAGCCCAGTACTTC.